This T cell receptor beta chain is from a study of CD8 T cells in ankylosing spondylitis. The CDR3 totals 14 residues. The V end lost 3 bases, the J end lost 0 bases, and 9 bases lay between the germline ends. Germline V CDR1 and CDR2: SGHRS, YFSETQ. General study results and limits: Reportedly, significant enrichment of disease-linked clones occurred in matched ankylosing spondylitis synovial fluid. Eight highly homologous variants formed a TCR beta motif that appeared characteristic of ankylosing spondylitis blood. CD8+ by phenotype, disease-linked clones were relatively rare in peripheral blood.

With regard to this clonotype: The antigen is not known.

5'-RACE, quantitative and with molecular barcodes, yielded the TCR beta libraries. From the 5' RACE reads, TCRdb called clonotypes with MiXCR, one entry per CDR3 protein. Among 200,000 to 250,000 distinct CDR3 sequences listed, 6% to 8% were seen once. The chain joins TRBV5-1 to TRBJ1-1, with D perhaps matching TRBD1 (6 bases). Sequenced material: blood, either unsorted or a sorted T cell fraction (not recorded which). The receptor's source is a male donor with ankylosing spondylitis. The CDR3 region is CASSWGQMNTEAFF. The CDR3 region has the DNA TGCGCCAGCAGCTGGGGGCAGATGAACACTGAAGCTTTCTTT.